In its sample, the clone carrying this T cell receptor beta chain was seen many times. TCRdb redid the clone calls on the PCR reads using MiXCR. The sample records about 27,000 clones, around 14% being singletons. This CDR3 region has 15 residues. With 4 bases removed from V and 4 bases from J, the gap between germline ends came to 17 bases. Per germline, CDR1 SGDLS and CDR2 YYNGEE. There were no patients who had received any treatment before thyroid surgery. The data stem from a study of metastatic and nonmetastatic thyroid tumors. The source is a male donor with papillary thyroid cancer or a benign thyroid nodule (not recorded which). Some clones in this sample may be carry-over from other donors' samples. The sequencing sample was made of blood. The genes are TRBV9 and TRBJ1-1; D not certain. Written as DNA, the CDR3 is TGTGCCAGCAGCCCCAGTGGGGATTTGGGCACTGAAGCTTTCTTT. It translates to CASSPSGDLGTEAFF.